The 5 T cell receptor beta chains below all came from one sample that was sequenced in a study of blood T cell repertoires in COVID-19 (dated by TCRdb to between 2020 and 2021). The library came from the immunoSEQ multiplex PCR assay. As stored in TCRdb, this immuneACCESS dataset retains in-frame rearrangements with V and J assigned. A fraction of the clones does not appear; measured against another copy, unresolved V genes explain less than half of the discrepancy, and the remainder lacks a known reason. The sample table records about 170,000 clones; roughly 88% of these occur just once. The ten most abundant clones make up approximately 1.1% of the sample. Specimen: peripheral blood. The receptors here all came from a man between 60 and 75 years old who had recovered from COVID-19.

The chain's CDR3 is CASSAYSGQGYVPGNTIYF. CDR3 coding DNA: TGTGCCAGCAGCGCTTACTCGGGACAGGGATATGTTCCTGGAAACACCATATATTTT. The chain employs TRBV9 and TRBJ1-3, with 9 bases identical to TRBD1. Germline loops: CDR1 SGDLS, CDR2 YYNGEE. The CDR3 has 19 residues. V gave up 3 bases and J gave up 2 bases; unmatched junction bases: 15.

The rearrangement uses TRBV4-1 and TRBJ1-1; D gene unclear. The length of the CDR3 is 14 residues. Germline CDR1 MGHRA, CDR2 YSYEKL. V was pared by 4 bases and J by 8 bases, with 17 bases between. CDR3 sequence reads: CASSPGSTLTEAFF. The CDR3 DNA reads as TGCGCCAGCAGCCCGGGATCCACCCTTACCGAAGCTTTCTTT.

This chain connects TRBV6-6 to TRBJ1-2; the D is unclear. The germline CDR1 and CDR2 sequences are MNHNY and SVGAGI (reference sequence). Trimming shortened V by 6 bases and J by 6 bases, and 17 bases separated the two germline ends. The length of the CDR3 is 14 residues. The CDR3 region is CASSLRGSADGYTF. The DNA of the CDR3 is TGTGCCAGCAGCCTAAGAGGGTCCGCCGATGGCTACACCTTC.

The genes are TRBV9 and TRBJ2-3; TRBD2 matches 8 bases. This CDR3 spans 15 amino acids. V shed 0 bases and J 1 base; nucleotides not matched to a gene: 1. CDR1 and CDR2 (germline): SGDLS, YYNGEE. The CDR3 here is CASSVVSGGTDTQYF. The CDR3 nucleotides are TGTGCCAGCAGCGTAGTTAGCGGGGGCACAGATACGCAGTATTTT. Combining the CDR3 with reference TRBV9 and TRBJ2-3 gives the whole variable domain DSGVTQTPKHLITATGQRVTLRCSPRSGDLSVYWYQQSLDQGLQFLIQYYNGEERAKGNILERFSAQQFPDLHSELNLSSLELGDSALYFCASSVVSGGTDTQYFGPGTRLTVL.

As for this clone: One junction end does not reproduce the germline sequence, and a read error may be involved. This chain joins TRBV7-7 and TRBJ2-2, with D unresolved. The CDR3 contains 16 residues. CDR1 is SSHAT, CDR2 FNYEAQ, per germline (reference sequence). CDR3 sequence: CASSLSGFANTGELFF. CDR3 in DNA: TGTGCTAGCAGCTTATCAGGCTTCGCGAACACCGGGGAGCTGTTTTTT.